The source of this TCR beta chain is a study of shared clonotypes between healthy human individuals (TCRdb year 2020). In the study overall: A couple of women and three men aged 18 to 49 years were included in the cohort. Per donor, three plates each were used for CD4 naive and CD4 memory, two for CD8 naive, and one for CD8 memory. Blood TCR repertoires of a handful of healthy adults were deeply sequenced to estimate repertoire size and the extent of clonotype sharing between individuals. Libraries were prepared and TCR repertoires were sequenced by different laboratories using diverse techniques, in order to increase sequencing depth and limit assay-specific biases. Between about 0.85 and 9.5 billion PBMCs per donor were obtained by leukapheresis. Study-wide conclusions, independent of this receptor: Compared with non-shared clonotypes, clonotypes shared by all four sorted-subset donors had higher generation probabilities. Based on pairwise subsampling, the degree of clonotype sharing among donors was expected to be affected by sequencing depth. Sharing across several donors was observed for around 5% of naive CD4, 3% to 3.5% of naive CD8, 2% to 2.5% of memory CD4, and around 0.42% of memory CD8 clonotypes. Because the study included a small number of donors, the genetic and exposure-history diversity represented was limited. Sampling was limited to blood, and TCR repertoires in tissue likely differ from TCR repertoires in blood. Naive subsets generally had larger estimated clonotype richness than memory subsets did. Incomplete sequencing was indicated by rarefaction of sorted-subset datasets, despite the large sequencing depth.

For this clone: The antigen it recognizes is unknown. Per-nucleotide qualities are absent, and no much larger clonotype sits a single base away.

For the CD8 naive samples, CD45RO-negative cells were positively selected for CCR7, yielding a CD45RA+CCR7+ population from which TemRA cells were excluded. Donors were healthy HIV-negative adults with no recently reported acute infections or vaccinations. Every donor was a Caucasian adult residing in Nashville, Tennessee, USA. After blood collection by leukapheresis, PBMCs were isolated using Ficoll-Histopaque density gradient centrifugation and then cryopreserved in the vapor phase of liquid nitrogen. Analytical flow cytometry was used to check the purity and quantity of each magnetically sorted T cell population. Each sorted fraction had its genomic DNA isolated and then quantified by UV absorbance on a Nanodrop 2000c. TCR CDR3 regions were amplified from genomic DNA by multiplex PCR using the deep immunoSEQ assay. Extracted genomic DNA from each cell subset was spread evenly across all wells of several immunoSEQ 96-well plates, with each plate serving as a replicate. Each replicate PCR for sorted subsets received 200 ng genomic DNA, equal to about 29,000 T cell genomes. Purified libraries were measured with a Qubit 3.0 fluorometer, size-checked on a Bioanalyzer 2100, and measured again with the KAPA Library Quantification kit. A separate single-read 150-cycle Illumina NextSeq 550 flow cell was used to sequence each immunoSEQ 96-well plate. From the authors' description of their analysis: Because the immunoSEQ output held only junctional sequences and lacked quality scores, the filtering could not match the filtering applied to full-length reads. Sequences were annotated with PyIR, a Python wrapper for IgBLAST v1.9, and V/J genes and CDR3 were assigned using IMGT germline references. Reads with weak V/J assignments (E-value above 1e-6), missing CDR3, stop codons, out-of-frame junctions, or ambiguous translated residues were removed. A V3J clonotype was defined by an identical inferred V gene, J gene, and CDR3 amino acid sequence. Percentage overlap between repertoires was computed as shared unique clonotypes divided by the size of the smaller repertoire. Repertoire richness was assessed with RTK rarefaction, the Chao1 estimator, and Recon v2.1 estimates of unobserved clonotypes. For all TCRbeta clonotypes obtained by the gDNA method from a handful of donors, generation probabilities were computed with OLGA. The immuneACCESS repertoire file appears here via TCRdb, limited to in-frame rearrangements. These files lack a portion of the clones; in checked studies, under half of the deficit traces to unresolved V genes, and the cause of the others is not known. Clone size and V and J calls were adopted from that table, with D and trimming inferred from the DNA. This sample holds roughly 2.1 million clones; 93% were observed only once. The top ten clones comprise 1.5% to 2% of the sample.

The CDR3, cysteine through phenylalanine, is 13 amino acids long. This entry keeps only the CDR3 DNA: 39 bases, framed from base 1. In the germline V gene, CDR1 corresponds to SGHVS and CDR2 to FNYEAQ. V sheds 3 bases and J sheds 3 bases, leaving 6 bases between their ends. The clonotype comes from a man aged 18 to 29 in good health. Some clones in this sample may be carry-over from other donors' samples. Material for sequencing was naive CD8+ T cells from PBMCs. The cell subset or site tag for this specimen amounts to: CD45RA+CCR7+. The chain joins TRBV7-6 to TRBJ1-5, with the identity of the D gene unclear. The CDR3 amino acid sequence is: CASSFEDNQPQHF. The nucleotide sequence reads as follows: TGTGCCAGCAGCTTTGAAGACAATCAGCCCCAGCATTTT.